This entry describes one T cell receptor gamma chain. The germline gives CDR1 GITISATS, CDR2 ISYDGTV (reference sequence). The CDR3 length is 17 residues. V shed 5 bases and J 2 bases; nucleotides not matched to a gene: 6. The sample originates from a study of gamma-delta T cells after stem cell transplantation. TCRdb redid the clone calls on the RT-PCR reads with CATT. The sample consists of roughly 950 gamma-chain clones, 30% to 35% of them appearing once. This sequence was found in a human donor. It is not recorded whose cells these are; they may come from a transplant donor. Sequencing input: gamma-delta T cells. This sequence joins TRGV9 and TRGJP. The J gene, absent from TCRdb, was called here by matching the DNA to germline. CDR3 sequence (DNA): TGTGCCTTGTGGGCTAAACGGCAAGAGTTGGGCAAAAAAATCAAGGTATTT. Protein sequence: CALWAKRQELGKKIKVF.